These 8 T cell receptor beta chains came from one sample sequenced in a study of CD8 T cells in ankylosing spondylitis. Study outcomes and limitations: What appeared characteristic of ankylosing spondylitis blood was a TCR beta motif of eight highly homologous variants.

TCRdb analysed the 5' RACE reads with MiXCR anew, one entry per CDR3 protein. The sample comprises under 450,000 distinct CDR3 sequences, 15% to 20% of which are singletons, and around 0.92% rests with the top ten. These receptors lack a known antigen. The source material was blood, either unsorted or a sorted T cell fraction (not recorded which). Every receptor here comes from a male donor with ankylosing spondylitis.

The rearrangement joins TRBV7-6 to TRBJ2-1; TRBD2 matches at 14 bases. The junction had 3 bases not matched to a gene; V was cut back by 5 bases and J by 6 bases. CDR1 and CDR2 from the germline V gene are SGHVS and FNYEAQ. The CDR3 covers 15 residues. The CDR3 DNA is TGTGCCAGCAGCCAGGGACTAGCGGGAGTCAATGAGCAGTTCTTC. Encoded protein: CASSQGLAGVNEQFF.

The sample holds a few counts of this clonotype. This sequence joins TRBV24-1 and TRBJ2-7; TRBD1 aligns across 10 bases. This CDR3 is 15 amino acids long. Germline CDR1 is KGHDR and CDR2 is SFDVKD. V was pared by 4 bases and J by 5 bases, with 7 bases of the junction left unmatched. The CDR3 DNA sequence: TGTGCCACCAGTGACCCCGGGACAGGGGTCCACGAGCAGTACTTC. This sequence encodes CATSDPGTGVHEQYF.

This clonotype has just a few counts. The CDR3 sequence is CSVGHTGGAGGEQFF. In DNA form, the CDR3 reads TGCAGCGTCGGGCACACAGGGGGCGCTGGGGGTGAGCAGTTCTTC. The gene calls are TRBV29-1 and TRBJ2-1; 9 nucleotides match TRBD1. The CDR3 extends over 15 amino acids. Trimming took 6 bases from V and 9 from J; bases not matched to a gene: 15. From germline, CDR1 is SQVTM and CDR2 ANQGSEA.

This clonotype has a handful of counts. This chain connects TRBV4-3 to TRBJ2-5; 11 bases agree with TRBD2. The germline V gene encodes CDR1 LGHNA and CDR2 YSLEER. The CDR3 runs to 15 residues. V lost 3 bases and J lost 2; bases outside the gene matches: 2. CDR3 protein: CASSHGLAGQETQYF. As DNA, the CDR3 is TGCGCCAGCAGCCACGGACTAGCGGGTCAAGAGACCCAGTACTTC.

This clonotype turned up a few times. The chain uses TRBV29-1 and TRBJ2-3; D assignment may be TRBD1 or TRBD2 (5 bases each). With 7 bases removed from V and 0 bases from J, the gap between germline ends came to 14 bases. The CDR3 totals 14 residues. The germline CDR1 and CDR2 sequences are SQVTM and ANQGSEA. CDR3 DNA sequence: TGCAGCGCCGGCGAGGGGTCTAGCACAGATACGCAGTATTTT. Its protein is CSAGEGSSTDTQYF.

The CDR3 nucleotides read TGTGCCAGCAGCTCCGGGACAGGGGGCGGAAACACCATATATTTT. Its translation: CASSSGTGGGNTIYF. The V gene is TRBV7-9, the J gene TRBJ1-3, with TRBD1 matching over 12 bases. Germline CDR1 is SEHNR and CDR2 is FQNEAQ (reference sequence). V was clipped by 4 bases and J by 4 bases; unmatched bases: 2. The CDR3 extends over 15 amino acids.

This clonotype has at least ten counts. V is TRBV28 and J is TRBJ2-7, with 8 positions matching TRBD2. Germline V gene data show CDR1 as MDHEN and CDR2 as SYDVKM. The ends lost 4 bases at V and 2 bases at J; junction bases unmatched: 13. This CDR3 has 17 amino acids. CDR3 amino acids: CASSYLAGSRYTYEQYF. CDR3 nucleotide sequence: TGTGCCAGCAGTTACCTAGCGGGTTCGCGGTATACCTACGAGCAGTACTTC.

This clonotype was seen more than once but under ten times. The CDR3 reads CSTQGYGYTF. The CDR3 DNA reads TGCAGCACGCAGGGGTATGGCTACACCTTC. This chain connects TRBV29-1 to TRBJ1-2; TRBD1 is a possible D gene (6 bases). Per the germline V gene, CDR1 is SQVTM and CDR2 is ANQGSEA. Deletions cut 8 bases from V and 5 bases from J, with 9 bases between. This CDR3 is built from 10 residues.